Listed below are T cell receptor beta chains from one sample, sequenced in a study of blood T cell repertoires in COVID-19. Only in-frame clones appear in the TCRdb table, and some are missing; sequencing was by immunoSEQ multiplex PCR. The profile covers about 170,000 clones, with around 86% appearing a single time and roughly 2.4% taken by the ten largest. Sequenced: peripheral blood. These TCRs come from a woman over 75 with COVID-19, enrolled during active disease. Each CDR3 is given with its conserved first and last residue. Each record gives: V gene, J gene, D gene, clone size, CDR3 protein, CDR3 DNA. The D gene is left open where the match is weak. Rows give clone size only sometimes, using once, few, many, or a class for an expanded clone.

v_gene: TRBV24-1; j_gene: TRBJ2-7; d_gene: TRBD1; abundance: NA; CDR3aa: CATMGQGSYEQYF; CDR3nt: TGTGCCACCATGGGACAGGGTTCCTACGAGCAGTACTTC
v_gene: TRBV5-1; j_gene: TRBJ2-3; d_gene: NA; abundance: NA; CDR3aa: CASSPTTSGGTDTQYF; CDR3nt: TGCGCCAGCAGCCCTACGACTAGTGGAGGGACAGATACGCAGTATTTT
v_gene: TRBV6-5; j_gene: TRBJ1-1; d_gene: NA; abundance: NA; CDR3aa: CASSYSKGVGTEAFF; CDR3nt: TGTGCCAGCAGTTACTCCAAGGGGGTCGGGACTGAAGCTTTCTTT
v_gene: TRBV19; j_gene: TRBJ2-3; d_gene: TRBD2; abundance: NA; CDR3aa: CASSPTSGRADSTDTQYF; CDR3nt: TGTGCCAGTAGTCCTACCAGCGGGAGGGCTGATAGCACAGATACGCAGTATTTT
v_gene: TRBV18; j_gene: TRBJ2-5; d_gene: TRBD2; abundance: NA; CDR3aa: CASSPGGRARETQYF; CDR3nt: TGTGCCAGCTCACCAGGCGGGAGGGCCCGGGAGACCCAGTACTTC
v_gene: TRBV11-2; j_gene: TRBJ2-1; d_gene: NA; abundance: NA; CDR3aa: CASSLSTGYNEQFF; CDR3nt: TGTGCCAGCAGCCTCTCCACGGGCTACAATGAGCAGTTCTTC
v_gene: TRBV28; j_gene: TRBJ2-3; d_gene: TRBD2; abundance: NA; CDR3aa: CASSLLAGISDTQYF; CDR3nt: TGTGCCAGCAGTTTACTAGCGGGAATTTCAGATACGCAGTATTTT
v_gene: TRBV12-2; j_gene: TRBJ2-7; d_gene: NA; abundance: NA; CDR3aa: CASRQGQRNREQYF; CDR3nt: TGTGCAAGTCGCCAGGGACAGAGAAATCGCGAGCAGTACTTC
v_gene: TRBV28; j_gene: TRBJ2-1; d_gene: TRBD2; abundance: once; CDR3aa: CASSQGLAGFNEQFF; CDR3nt: TGTGCCAGCAGCCAGGGACTAGCGGGATTCAATGAGCAGTTCTTC
v_gene: TRBV7-2; j_gene: TRBJ1-5; d_gene: NA; abundance: NA; CDR3aa: CASSLQGNQPQHF; CDR3nt: TGTGCCAGCAGCTTACAGGGCAATCAGCCCCAGCATTTT
v_gene: TRBV27; j_gene: TRBJ1-1; d_gene: NA; abundance: NA; CDR3aa: CASSFGAAQNTEAFF; CDR3nt: TGTGCCAGCAGTTTTGGTGCCGCACAAAACACTGAAGCTTTCTTT
v_gene: TRBV2; j_gene: TRBJ2-5; d_gene: TRBD1; abundance: NA; CDR3aa: CASLGTGYQETQYF; CDR3nt: TGTGCCAGCCTGGGGACAGGCTACCAAGAGACCCAGTACTTC